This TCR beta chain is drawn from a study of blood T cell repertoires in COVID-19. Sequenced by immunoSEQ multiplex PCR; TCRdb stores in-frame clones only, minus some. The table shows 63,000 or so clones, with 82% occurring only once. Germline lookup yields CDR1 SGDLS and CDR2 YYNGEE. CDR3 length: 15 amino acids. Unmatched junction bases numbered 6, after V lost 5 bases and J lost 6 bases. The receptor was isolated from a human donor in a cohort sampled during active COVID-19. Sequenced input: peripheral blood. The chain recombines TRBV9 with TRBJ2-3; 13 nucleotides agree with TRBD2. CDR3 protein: CASSETSGGIDTQYF. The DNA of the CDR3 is TGTGCCAGCAGTGAGACTAGCGGGGGGATCGATACGCAGTATTTT.